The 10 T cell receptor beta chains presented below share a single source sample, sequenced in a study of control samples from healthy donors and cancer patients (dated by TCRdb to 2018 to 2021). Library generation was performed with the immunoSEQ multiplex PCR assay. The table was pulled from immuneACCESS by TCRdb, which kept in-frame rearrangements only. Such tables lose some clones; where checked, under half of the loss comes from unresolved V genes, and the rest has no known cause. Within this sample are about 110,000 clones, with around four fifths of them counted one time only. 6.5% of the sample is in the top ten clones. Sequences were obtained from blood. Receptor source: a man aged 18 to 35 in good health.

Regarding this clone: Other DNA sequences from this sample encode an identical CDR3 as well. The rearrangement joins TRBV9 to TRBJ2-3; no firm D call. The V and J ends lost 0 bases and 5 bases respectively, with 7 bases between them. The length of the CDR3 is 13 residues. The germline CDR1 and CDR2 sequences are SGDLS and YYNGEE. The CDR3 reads CASSVGLGDTQYF. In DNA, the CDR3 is TGTGCCAGCAGCGTAGGGCTCGGAGATACGCAGTATTTT.

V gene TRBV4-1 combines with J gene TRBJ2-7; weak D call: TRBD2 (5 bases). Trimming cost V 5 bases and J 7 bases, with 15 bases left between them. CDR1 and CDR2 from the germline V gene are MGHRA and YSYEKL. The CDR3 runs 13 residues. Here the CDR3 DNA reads TGCGCCAGCAGCTCACCCCCCGGGGAAGAGCAGTACTTC. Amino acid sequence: CASSSPPGEEQYF.

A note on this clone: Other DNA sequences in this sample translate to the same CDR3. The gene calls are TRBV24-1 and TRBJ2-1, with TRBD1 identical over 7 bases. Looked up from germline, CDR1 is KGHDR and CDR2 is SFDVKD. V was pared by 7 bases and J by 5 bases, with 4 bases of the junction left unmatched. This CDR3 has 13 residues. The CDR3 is CATSATGNNEQFF. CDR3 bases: TGTGCCACCAGCGCGACAGGGAACAATGAGCAGTTCTTC.

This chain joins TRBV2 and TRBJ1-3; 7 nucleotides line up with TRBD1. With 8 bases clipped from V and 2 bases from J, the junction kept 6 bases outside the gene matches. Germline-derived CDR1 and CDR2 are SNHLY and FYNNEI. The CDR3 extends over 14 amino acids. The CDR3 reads CASLQTGTGNTIYF. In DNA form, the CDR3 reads TGTGCCAGCTTGCAGACAGGGACTGGAAACACCATATATTTT.

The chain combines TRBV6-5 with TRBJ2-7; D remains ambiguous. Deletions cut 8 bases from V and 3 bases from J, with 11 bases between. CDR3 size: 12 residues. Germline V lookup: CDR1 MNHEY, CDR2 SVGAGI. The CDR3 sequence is CASAFALYEQYV. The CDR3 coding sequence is TGTGCCAGCGCGTTCGCCCTCTACGAGCAGTACGTC.

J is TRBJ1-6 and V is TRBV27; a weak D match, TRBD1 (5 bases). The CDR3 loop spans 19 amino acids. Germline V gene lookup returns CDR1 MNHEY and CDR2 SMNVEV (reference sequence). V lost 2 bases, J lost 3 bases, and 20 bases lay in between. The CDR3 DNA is TGTGCCAGCAGTTTACGAACAACGGGGGGATCTGGCTATAATTCACCCCTCCACTTT. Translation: CASSLRTTGGSGYNSPLHF.

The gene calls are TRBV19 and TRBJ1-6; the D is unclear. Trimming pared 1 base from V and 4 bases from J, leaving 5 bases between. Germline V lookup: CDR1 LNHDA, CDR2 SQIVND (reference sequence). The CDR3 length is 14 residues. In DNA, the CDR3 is TGTGCCAGTAGTATAGCCGATTATAATTCACCCCTCCACTTT. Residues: CASSIADYNSPLHF.

CDR3 protein: CASSYSYRGTEAFF. DNA of the CDR3: TGTGCCAGCAGTTACTCCTACAGAGGCACTGAAGCTTTCTTT. V is TRBV6-6 and J is TRBJ1-1, with no clear D. V lost 0 bases and J 4 bases, leaving 9 bases between the germline ends. Germline V lookup: CDR1 MNHNY, CDR2 SVGAGI (reference sequence). The CDR3 loop spans 14 amino acids.

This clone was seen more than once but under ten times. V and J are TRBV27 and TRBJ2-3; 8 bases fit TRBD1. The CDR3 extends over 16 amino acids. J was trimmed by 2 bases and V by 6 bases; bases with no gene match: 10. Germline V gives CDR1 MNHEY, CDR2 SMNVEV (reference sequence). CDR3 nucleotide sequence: TGTGCCAGCAGGCAGCAGGGGGCGTGGGACACAGATACGCAGTATTTT. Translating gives CASRQQGAWDTDTQYF.

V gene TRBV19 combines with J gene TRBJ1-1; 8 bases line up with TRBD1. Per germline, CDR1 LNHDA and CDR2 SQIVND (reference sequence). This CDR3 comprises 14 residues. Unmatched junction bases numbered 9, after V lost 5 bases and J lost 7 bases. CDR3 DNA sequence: TGTGCCAGTAGTCCCACAGGGGGACTAGGTGAAGCTTTCTTT. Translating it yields CASSPTGGLGEAFF.